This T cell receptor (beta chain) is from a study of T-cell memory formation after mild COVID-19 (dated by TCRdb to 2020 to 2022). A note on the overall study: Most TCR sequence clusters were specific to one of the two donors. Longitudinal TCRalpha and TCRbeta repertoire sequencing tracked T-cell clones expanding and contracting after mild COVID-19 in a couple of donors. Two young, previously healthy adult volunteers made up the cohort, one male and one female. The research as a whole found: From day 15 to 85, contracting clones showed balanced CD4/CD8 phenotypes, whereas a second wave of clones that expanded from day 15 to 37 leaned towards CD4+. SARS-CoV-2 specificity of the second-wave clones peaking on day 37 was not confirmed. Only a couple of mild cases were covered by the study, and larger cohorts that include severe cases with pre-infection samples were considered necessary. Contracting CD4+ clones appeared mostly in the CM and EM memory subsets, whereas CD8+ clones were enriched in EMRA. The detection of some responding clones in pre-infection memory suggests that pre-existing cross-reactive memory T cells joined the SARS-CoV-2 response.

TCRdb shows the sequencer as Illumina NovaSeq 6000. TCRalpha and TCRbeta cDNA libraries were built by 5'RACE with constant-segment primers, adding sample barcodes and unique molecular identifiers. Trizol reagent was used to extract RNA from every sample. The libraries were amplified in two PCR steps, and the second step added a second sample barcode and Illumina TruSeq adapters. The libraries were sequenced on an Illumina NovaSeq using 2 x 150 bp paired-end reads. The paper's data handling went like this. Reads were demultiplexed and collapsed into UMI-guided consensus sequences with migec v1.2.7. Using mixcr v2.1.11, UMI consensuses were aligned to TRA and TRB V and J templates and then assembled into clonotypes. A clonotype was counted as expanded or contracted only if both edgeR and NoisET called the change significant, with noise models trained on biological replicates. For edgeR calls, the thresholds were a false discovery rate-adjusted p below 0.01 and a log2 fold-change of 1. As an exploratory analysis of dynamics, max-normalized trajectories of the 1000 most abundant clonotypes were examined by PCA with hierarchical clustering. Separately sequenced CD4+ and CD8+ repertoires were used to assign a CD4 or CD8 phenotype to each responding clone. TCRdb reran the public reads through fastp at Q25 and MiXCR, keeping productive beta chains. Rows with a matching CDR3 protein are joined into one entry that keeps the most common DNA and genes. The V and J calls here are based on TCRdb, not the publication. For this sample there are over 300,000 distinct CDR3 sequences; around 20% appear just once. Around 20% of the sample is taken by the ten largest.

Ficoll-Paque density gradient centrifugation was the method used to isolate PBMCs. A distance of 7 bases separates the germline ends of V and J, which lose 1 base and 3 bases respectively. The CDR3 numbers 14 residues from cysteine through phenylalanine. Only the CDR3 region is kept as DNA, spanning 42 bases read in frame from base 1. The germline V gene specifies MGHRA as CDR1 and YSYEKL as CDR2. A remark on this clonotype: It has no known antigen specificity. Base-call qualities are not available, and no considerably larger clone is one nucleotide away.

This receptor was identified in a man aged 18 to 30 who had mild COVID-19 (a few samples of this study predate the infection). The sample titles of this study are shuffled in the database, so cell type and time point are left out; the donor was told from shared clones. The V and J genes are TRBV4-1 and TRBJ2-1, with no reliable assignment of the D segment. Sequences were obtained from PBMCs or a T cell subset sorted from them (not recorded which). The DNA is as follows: TGCGCCAGCAGCCAAGCGCTAGACTACAATGAGCAGTTCTTC. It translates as CASSQALDYNEQFF.